This T cell receptor (beta chain) was sequenced in a study of blood T cells in healthy people across ages. A J-beta primer mix and a sample-barcoded 5' primer were used in a second PCR of roughly 6 to 11 cycles. MiXCR, run by TCRdb on the 5' RACE reads, gives a single entry per CDR3 protein. The sample lists 700,000 to 900,000 distinct CDR3 sequences, around a quarter occurring once. This clonotype has just a few counts. The V end was cut by 0 bases, the J end by 8 bases, with 14 bases between. In germline, CDR1 is SGHKS, CDR2 YYEKEE (reference sequence). There are 14 residues in the CDR3. Aged about 6 to 95, donors were systemically healthy Caucasians from Russia. In addition, the sample was reused for a study of T cells of mothers and their children.

The chain joins TRBV5-5 to TRBJ1-2, with D tentatively TRBD1 (5 bases). The specimen sequenced was blood. The sequence was obtained from a boy between 10 and 17 years old in good health. The CDR3 is CASSLGPSGAGYTF. The CDR3 DNA reads TGTGCCAGCAGCTTGGGACCATCTGGGGCCGGCTACACCTTC. The entire variable domain, with the rest obtained from reference TRBV5-5 and TRBJ1-2, is as follows: DAGVTQSPTHLIKTRGQQVTLRCSPISGHKSVSWYQQVLGQGPQFIFQYYEKEERGRGNFPDRFSARQFPNYSSELNVNALLLGDSALYLCASSLGPSGAGYTFGSGTRLTVV.